Sequencing of this TCR beta chain was carried out in a study of blood T cells in healthy people across ages. Germline V gene lookup returns CDR1 SNHLY and CDR2 FYNNEI. V shed 0 bases and J shed 13 bases, with 10 bases lying between them. The CDR3 consists of 12 residues. PCR was performed a second time for about 6 to 12 cycles using a sample-barcoded 5' primer and a J-beta primer mix. CDR3-containing paired-end reads numbering at least 3 million came from each sample. In TCRdb, the 5' RACE reads were re-called with MiXCR into one record per CDR3 protein. The sample lists about 750,000 distinct CDR3 sequences, roughly 50% occurring once. With regard to this clonotype: The antigen is undetermined.

General observations from the study: Naive CD4+ cells and diversity were both higher in long-lived donors than in aged donors.

The specimen sequenced was blood. J is TRBJ2-1 and V is TRBV2; D may be TRBD1 (5 bases). The source is an elderly man in good health. CDR3 in amino acids: CASSEASGSQFF. The CDR3 coding sequence is TGTGCCAGCAGTGAAGCGTCAGGGTCACAGTTCTTC.